Shown below are 30 T cell receptor beta chains from a single sample sequenced in a study of T cells expressing NK-cell markers. TCRdb reprocessed the 5' RACE reads and stores each CDR3 protein as one record, lacking DNA. The table lists hundreds of thousands of distinct CDR3 sequences. Material for sequencing was blood T cells: a sorted CD56 or NKG2C T cell subset, CD4+ or CD8+ T cells, or bulk PBMC T cells (not recorded which). These receptors all stem from a woman between 18 and 70 years old in good health.

The CDR3 protein is CASSSHTEGVGFF. The rearrangement joins TRBV11-2 to TRBJ2-1; the TCRdb call, TRBD1, lacks DNA for checking. Germline V gene lookup returns CDR1 SGHAT and CDR2 FQNNGV. The length of the CDR3 is 13 residues.

The chain is built from TRBV11-1 and TRBJ2-1; TCRdb picks TRBD1, but there is no DNA to check that call. In germline, CDR1 is SGHAT, CDR2 FQDESV (reference sequence). This CDR3 is built from 16 residues. The CDR3 sequence is CASIRGQGGTYNEQFF. Complete variable domain (other parts from reference TRBV11-1 and TRBJ2-1): EAEVAQSPRYKITEKSQAVAFWCDPISGHATLYWYRQILGQGPELLVQFQDESVVDDSQLPKDRFSAERLKGVDSTLKIQPAELGDSAMYLCASIRGQGGTYNEQFFGPGTRLTVL.

This sequence joins TRBV6-2 or TRBV6-3 and TRBJ1-1. Germline assignment: CDR1 MNHEY and CDR2 SVGEGT. CDR3 length: 15 amino acids. This CDR3 reads CASSYSEIPNTEAFF.

The chain couples TRBV20-1 to TRBJ2-1; the TCRdb call, TRBD1, lacks DNA for checking. Germline assignment: CDR1 DFQATT and CDR2 SNEGSKA (reference sequence). The CDR3 is made up of 12 amino acids. The CDR3 is CSAPDRVNEQFF.

This sequence joins TRBV3-1 and TRBJ2-2. Germline CDR1 reads LGHDT; CDR2 reads YNNKEL (reference sequence). This CDR3 has 12 residues. The CDR3 reads CASSQSPGELFF.

The chain employs TRBV29-1 and TRBJ2-5; TCRdb's D call, TRBD1, is unchecked because there is no DNA. Looked up from germline, CDR1 is SQVTM and CDR2 is ANQGSEA. The CDR3 contains 16 residues. The CDR3 sequence: CSVDPLKDHWGETQYF.

The chain couples TRBV5-1 to TRBJ2-1; no DNA is available, so the TRBD1 call from TCRdb remains unchecked. Germline V gives CDR1 SGHRS, CDR2 YFSETQ. This CDR3 is built from 13 residues. The CDR3 protein is CASSLGANNEQFF.

The chain employs TRBV14 and TRBJ2-1; absent DNA, TCRdb's TRBD2 call cannot be checked. The CDR3 consists of 18 residues. Germline CDR1 is SGHDN and CDR2 is FVKESK. CDR3 sequence: CASSHPTSGGFSYNEQFF.

The rearrangement joins TRBV5-1 to TRBJ2-1; TCRdb returns TRBD2, unconfirmable since there is no DNA. The CDR3 loop spans 17 amino acids. Germline CDR1 SGHRS, CDR2 YFSETQ. The CDR3 here is CASSLALGLAAYNEQFF.

This chain links TRBV4-2 with TRBJ1-5; TCRdb's D gene call, TRBD1, goes unchecked for lack of DNA. From germline, CDR1 is LGHNA and CDR2 YNFKEQ. The CDR3 has 15 amino acids. CDR3 amino acids: CASSSRDRTNQPQHF.

This rearrangement joins TRBV7-2 to TRBJ1-2; TCRdb's D call, TRBD1, is unchecked because there is no DNA. The CDR3 length is 14 residues. The germline V gene has CDR1 SGHTA and CDR2 FQGNSA. CDR3 sequence reads: CASSPDRVRDGYTF.

The chain employs TRBV29-1 and TRBJ2-7; the TCRdb call, TRBD2, lacks DNA for checking. This CDR3 is built from 15 residues. CDR1 is SQVTM and CDR2 is ANQGSEA in the germline V gene. CDR3 loop: CSVEVPQNGLGEQYF.

The chain joins TRBV7-2 to TRBJ2-5; TCRdb names TRBD2, which stays unverified in the absence of DNA. Germline CDR1 and CDR2: SGHTA and FQGNSA. The CDR3 loop spans 16 amino acids. The CDR3 sequence: CASSLRTSGNQETQYF.

The chain couples TRBV12-3 or TRBV12-4 to TRBJ1-5; there is no DNA to check the TCRdb D call of TRBD1. The CDR3 totals 12 residues. CDR3: CASSPDRQPQHF.

The chain links TRBV5-4 to TRBJ1-1; TCRdb names TRBD1, which stays unverified in the absence of DNA. The CDR3 runs 15 residues. CDR1 and CDR2 (germline): SGHNT, YYREEE (reference sequence). The CDR3 protein is CASSAPRQGDTEAFF. The full variable domain, its missing parts supplied by reference TRBV5-4 and TRBJ1-1, is ETGVTQSPTHLIKTRGQQVTLRCSSQSGHNTVSWYQQALGQGPQFIFQYYREEENGRGNFPPRFSGLQFPNYSSELNVNALELDDSALYLCASSAPRQGDTEAFFGQGTRLTVV.

The CDR3 loop reads CASNPDRNTEAFF. The V and J genes are TRBV12-3 or TRBV12-4 and TRBJ1-1; checking the TCRdb D call of TRBD1 is not possible without DNA. This CDR3 has 13 residues.

The chain combines TRBV5-1 with TRBJ2-4; TCRdb names TRBD2, which stays unverified in the absence of DNA. Germline values: CDR1 SGHRS, CDR2 YFSETQ. The CDR3 loop spans 14 amino acids. Here the CDR3 reads CASTPQTSSDIQYF.

The J gene is TRBJ2-1, the V gene TRBV6-2 or TRBV6-3; with no DNA, the TCRdb D assignment of TRBD2 cannot be verified. Germline CDR1 reads MNHEY; CDR2 reads SVGEGT. This CDR3 spans 16 amino acids. The chain's CDR3 is CASTPARLAGGNEQFF.

J is TRBJ2-7 and V is TRBV4-1; the TCRdb D gene call, TRBD2, has no DNA to confirm it. Germline V gene lookup returns CDR1 MGHRA and CDR2 YSYEKL. The CDR3 covers 15 residues. CDR3 sequence reads: CASSQDRASPDEQYF.

The chain uses TRBV3-1 and TRBJ2-1; TCRdb's D call of TRBD2 is untestable without DNA. This CDR3 is 15 amino acids long. Germline lookup yields CDR1 LGHDT and CDR2 YNNKEL (reference sequence). The CDR3 loop reads CASSQIALSYNEQFF.

The chain employs TRBV5-1 and TRBJ2-5; TCRdb selects TRBD1, and the lack of DNA leaves this call unchecked. The CDR3 is made up of 14 amino acids. Per germline, CDR1 SGHRS and CDR2 YFSETQ. CDR3 in amino acids: CASSFTRGQETQYF.

The rearrangement uses TRBV28 and TRBJ1-1. The CDR3 is 11 residues long. Germline lookup yields CDR1 MDHEN and CDR2 SYDVKM. The CDR3 here is CASSLQFEAFF.

The chain combines TRBV7-9 with TRBJ1-4. The germline gives CDR1 SEHNR, CDR2 FQNEAQ (reference sequence). The CDR3 has 15 amino acids. CDR3 in amino acids: CASSLSTGGSEKLFF.

The chain uses TRBV5-1 and TRBJ2-2; TCRdb names TRBD1, which stays unverified in the absence of DNA. CDR3 size: 15 residues. CDR1 is SGHRS and CDR2 is YFSETQ in the germline V gene. CDR3 sequence reads: CASSGLDRVSGELFF.

The V and J genes are TRBV6-1 and TRBJ1-4. Germline CDR1 reads MNHNS; CDR2 reads SASEGT. The CDR3 is made up of 14 amino acids. CDR3 protein: CASSEGTANEKLFF.

V and J are TRBV6-1 and TRBJ2-3. The CDR3 sequence is 14 residues long. Germline CDR1 reads MNHNS; CDR2 reads SASEGT. The CDR3 here is CASSKETRTDTQYF.

The rearrangement joins TRBV29-1 to TRBJ1-2. Per the germline V gene, CDR1 is SQVTM and CDR2 is ANQGSEA. The CDR3 loop spans 12 amino acids. The CDR3 loop reads CSVWITDYGYTF.

The chain employs TRBV7-2 and TRBJ2-1; the TRBD1 assignment by TCRdb is unverifiable without DNA. CDR3 length: 14 amino acids. The V gene's germline CDR1 is SGHTA and CDR2 FQGNSA. CDR3 region: CASSLAGGPSEQFF.

The chain employs TRBV7-2 and TRBJ2-1. The CDR3 is 16 residues long. Germline loops: CDR1 SGHTA, CDR2 FQGNSA. This chain's CDR3 is CASSLAWVPSYNEQFF.

V and J are TRBV12-3 or TRBV12-4 and TRBJ2-3; without DNA, the TCRdb call of TRBD2 cannot be checked. This CDR3 has 16 residues. CDR3 loop: CASSFGSGARTDTQYF.